This TCR beta chain originates from a study of prognosis after radiotherapy for stage I lung cancer. Whole-study context: A median of roughly 7 months after radiotherapy, distant metastases were seen in a handful of patients, while no significant progression was shown by 15.

Trimming took 3 bases from V and 5 from J, leaving 7 bases between them. The CDR3 sequence is 12 residues long. This clonotype was seen many times. Two-round multiplex PCR amplified TCR beta CDR3 from genomic DNA. For every TRBV and TRBJ gene, a specific primer was used in first-round PCR. Each CDR3 protein is one row after TCRdb ran MiXCR on the multiplex PCR reads. The sample has around 56,000 distinct CDR3 sequences, approximately 25% seen once. Sequencing used PBMCs, obtained before or after stereotactic body radiation therapy (not recorded which). The genes are TRBV12-3 or TRBV12-4 and TRBJ1-1, with D unresolved. This TCR came from a donor aged 50 or older with non-small cell lung cancer. The CDR3 here is CASSFPGTEAFF. CDR3 sequence (DNA): TGTGCCAGCAGTTTCCCCGGGACTGAAGCTTTCTTT.